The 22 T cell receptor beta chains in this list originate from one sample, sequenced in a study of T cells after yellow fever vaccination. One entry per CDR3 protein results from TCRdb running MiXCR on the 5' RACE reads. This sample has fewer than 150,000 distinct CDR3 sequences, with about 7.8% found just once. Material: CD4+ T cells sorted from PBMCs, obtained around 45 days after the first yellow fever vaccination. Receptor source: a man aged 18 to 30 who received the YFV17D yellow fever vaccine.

CDR3 sequence (DNA): TGCAGCGTTGCCTCGCATATGAACACTGAAGCTTTCTTT. Residues: CSVASHMNTEAFF. The chain recombines TRBV29-1 with TRBJ1-1; D unresolved. CDR1 and CDR2 from the germline V gene are SQVTM and ANQGSEA. V dropped 4 bases and J dropped 0 bases, with 9 bases sitting between them. The CDR3 totals 13 residues.

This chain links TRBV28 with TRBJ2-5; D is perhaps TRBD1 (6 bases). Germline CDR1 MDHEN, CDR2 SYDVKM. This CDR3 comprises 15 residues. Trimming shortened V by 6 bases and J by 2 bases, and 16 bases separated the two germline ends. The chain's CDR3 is CASSAPGHLQETQYF. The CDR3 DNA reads TGTGCCAGCAGCGCGCCGGGACACCTACAAGAGACCCAGTACTTC.

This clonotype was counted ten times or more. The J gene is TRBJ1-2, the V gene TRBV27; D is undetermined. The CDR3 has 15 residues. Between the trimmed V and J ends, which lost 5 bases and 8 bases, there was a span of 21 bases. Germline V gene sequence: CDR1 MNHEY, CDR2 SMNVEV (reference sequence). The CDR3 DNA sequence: TGTGCCAGCAGTCAACCCGCGGCGGTGTGGAGCGGCTACACCTTC. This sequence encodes CASSQPAAVWSGYTF.

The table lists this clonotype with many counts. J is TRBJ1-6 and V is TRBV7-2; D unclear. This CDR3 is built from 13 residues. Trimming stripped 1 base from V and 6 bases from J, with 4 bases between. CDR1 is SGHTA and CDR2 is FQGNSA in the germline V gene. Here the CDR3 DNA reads TGTGCCAGCAGCTTAGAGGTTAATTCACCCCTCCACTTT. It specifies CASSLEVNSPLHF.

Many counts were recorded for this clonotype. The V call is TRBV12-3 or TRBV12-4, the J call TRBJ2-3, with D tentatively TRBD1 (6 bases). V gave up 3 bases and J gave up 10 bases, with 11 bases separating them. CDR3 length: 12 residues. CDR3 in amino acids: CASSLLGHAQYF. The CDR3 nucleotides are TGTGCCAGCAGTTTGCTGGGACATGCGCAGTATTTT.

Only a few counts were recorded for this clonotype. The CDR3 DNA sequence: TGTGCCAGCAGCGTGAGACCGAACACCGGGGAGCTGTTTTTT. Its protein product is CASSVRPNTGELFF. This rearrangement joins TRBV5-6 to TRBJ2-2, with D unresolved. Trimming removed 4 bases from V and 0 bases from J, with 7 bases in between. Germline CDR1 and CDR2: SGHDT and YYEEEE. The CDR3 loop spans 14 amino acids.

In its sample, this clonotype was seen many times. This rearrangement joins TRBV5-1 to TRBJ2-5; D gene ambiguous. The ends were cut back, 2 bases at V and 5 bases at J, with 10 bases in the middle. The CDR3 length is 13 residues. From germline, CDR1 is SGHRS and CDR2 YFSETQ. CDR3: CASSLGQEETQYF. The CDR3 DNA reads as TGCGCCAGCAGCTTAGGGCAGGAGGAGACCCAGTACTTC.

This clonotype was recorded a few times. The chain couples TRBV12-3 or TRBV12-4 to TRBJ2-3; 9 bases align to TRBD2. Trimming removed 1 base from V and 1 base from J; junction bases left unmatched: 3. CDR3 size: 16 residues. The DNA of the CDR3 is TGTGCCAGCAGTTTAGAAGCGGGGGGACGCACAGATACGCAGTATTTT. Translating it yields CASSLEAGGRTDTQYF.

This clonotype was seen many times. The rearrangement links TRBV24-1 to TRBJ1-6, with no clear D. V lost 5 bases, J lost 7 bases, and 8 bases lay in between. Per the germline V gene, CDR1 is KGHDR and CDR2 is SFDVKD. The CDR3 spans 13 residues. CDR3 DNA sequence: TGTGCCACCAGTGCTGCAGCGAATTCACCCCTCCACTTT. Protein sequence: CATSAAANSPLHF.

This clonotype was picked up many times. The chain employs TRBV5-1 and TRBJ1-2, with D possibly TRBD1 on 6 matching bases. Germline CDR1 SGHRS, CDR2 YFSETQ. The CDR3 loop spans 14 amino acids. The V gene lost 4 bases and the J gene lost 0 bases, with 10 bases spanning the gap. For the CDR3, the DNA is TGCGCCAGCAGCGACGGACAGCCTAACTATGGCTACACCTTC. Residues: CASSDGQPNYGYTF.

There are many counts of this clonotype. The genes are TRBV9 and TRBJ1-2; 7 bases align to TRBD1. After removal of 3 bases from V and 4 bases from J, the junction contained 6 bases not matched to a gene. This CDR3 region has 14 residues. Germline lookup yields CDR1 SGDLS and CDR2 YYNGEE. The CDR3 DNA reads TGTGCCAGCAGCGGCACAGGGGCCGGCTATGGCTACACCTTC. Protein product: CASSGTGAGYGYTF.

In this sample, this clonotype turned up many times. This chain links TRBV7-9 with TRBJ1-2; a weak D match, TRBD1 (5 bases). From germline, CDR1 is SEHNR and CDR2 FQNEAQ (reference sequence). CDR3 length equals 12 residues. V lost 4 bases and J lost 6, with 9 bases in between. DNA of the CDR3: TGTGCCAGCAGCTACGAGGGGCATGGCTACACCTTC. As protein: CASSYEGHGYTF.

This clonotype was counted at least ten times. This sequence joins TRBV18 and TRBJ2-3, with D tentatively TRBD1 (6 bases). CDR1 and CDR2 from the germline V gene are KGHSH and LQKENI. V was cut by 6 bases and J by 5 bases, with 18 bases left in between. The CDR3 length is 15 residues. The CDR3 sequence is CASSTMGARKDTQYF. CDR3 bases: TGTGCCAGCTCCACGATGGGGGCGAGAAAAGATACGCAGTATTTT.

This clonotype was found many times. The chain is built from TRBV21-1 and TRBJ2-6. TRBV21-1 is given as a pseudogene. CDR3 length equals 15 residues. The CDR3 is CASSKAVSLANVLTF. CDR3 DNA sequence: TGTGCCAGCAGCAAAGCTGTCTCACTGGCCAACGTCCTGACTTTC.

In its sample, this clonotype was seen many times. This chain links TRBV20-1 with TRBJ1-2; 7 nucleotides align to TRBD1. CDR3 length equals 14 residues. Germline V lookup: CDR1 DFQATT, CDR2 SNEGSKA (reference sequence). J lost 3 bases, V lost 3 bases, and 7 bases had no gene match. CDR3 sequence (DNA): TGCAGTGCTAGCTTTAGGGGGCGGTACTATGGCTACACCTTC. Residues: CSASFRGRYYGYTF.

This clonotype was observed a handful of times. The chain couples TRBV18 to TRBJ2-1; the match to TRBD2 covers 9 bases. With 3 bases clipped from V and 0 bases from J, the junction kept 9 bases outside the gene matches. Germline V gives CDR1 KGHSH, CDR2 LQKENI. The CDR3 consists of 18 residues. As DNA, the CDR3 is TGTGCCAGCTCACCGCTGATGAGTAGCGGGAGCTCCTACAATGAGCAGTTCTTC. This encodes CASSPLMSSGSSYNEQFF.

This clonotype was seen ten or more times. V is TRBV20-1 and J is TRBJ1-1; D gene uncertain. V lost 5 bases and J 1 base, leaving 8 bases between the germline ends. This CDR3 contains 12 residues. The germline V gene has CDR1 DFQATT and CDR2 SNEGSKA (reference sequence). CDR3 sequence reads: CSALGGNTEAFF. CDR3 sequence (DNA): TGCAGTGCTCTCGGCGGGAACACTGAAGCTTTCTTT.

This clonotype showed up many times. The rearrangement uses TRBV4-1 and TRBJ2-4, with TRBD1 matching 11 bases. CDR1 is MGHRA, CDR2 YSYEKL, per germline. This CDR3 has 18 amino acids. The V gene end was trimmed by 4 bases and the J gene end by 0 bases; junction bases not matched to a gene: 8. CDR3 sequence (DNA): TGCGCCAGCAGCCCAGGGACAGGGGGTCCCCTAGCCAAAAACATTCAGTACTTC. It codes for CASSPGTGGPLAKNIQYF.

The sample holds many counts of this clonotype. CDR3 loop: CASSFFTYPRDRGADTQYF. In DNA form, the CDR3 reads TGTGCCAGCAGCTTTTTCACGTATCCCCGGGACAGGGGAGCAGATACGCAGTATTTT. The rearrangement links TRBV7-9 to TRBJ2-3, with 10 bases fitting TRBD1. The CDR3 is 19 amino acids. V gave up 3 bases and J gave up 4 bases; unmatched junction bases: 16. Germline V lookup: CDR1 SEHNR, CDR2 FQNEAQ (reference sequence).

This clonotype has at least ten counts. CDR3 bases: TGTGCCAGCAGGAGTAACACAAGGGTAGCCGGGGAGCTGTTTTTT. Protein sequence: CASRSNTRVAGELFF. This rearrangement joins TRBV25-1 to TRBJ2-2; D gene unclear. CDR3 length: 15 amino acids. CDR1 and CDR2 (germline): MGHDK, SYGVNS. The ends were cut back, 6 bases at V and 6 bases at J, with 17 bases in the middle.

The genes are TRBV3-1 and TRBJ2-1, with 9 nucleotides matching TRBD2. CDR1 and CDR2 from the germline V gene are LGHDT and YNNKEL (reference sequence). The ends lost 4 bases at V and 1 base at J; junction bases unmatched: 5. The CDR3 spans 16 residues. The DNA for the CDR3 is TGTGCCAGCAGCCCCTCCAGCGGGGGGTCCTACAATGAGCAGTTCTTC. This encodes CASSPSSGGSYNEQFF.

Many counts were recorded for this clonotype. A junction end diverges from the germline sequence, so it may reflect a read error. The CDR3 reads CASSLVETQYF. CDR3 nucleotide sequence: TGTGCCAGCAGCTTAGTGGAGACCCAGTACTTC. The rearrangement joins TRBV12-3 or TRBV12-4 to TRBJ2-5; D not certain. This CDR3 comprises 11 residues.